The 2 T cell receptor beta chains given below trace back to one sample, sequenced in a study of T cells in Graves' hyperthyroidism and ophthalmopathy. Amplified TCR beta CDR3 regions came from RNA transcripts. The HTBI primer set drove a first-round RT-PCR of the TCR CDR3. MiXCR, run by TCRdb on the multiplex PCR reads, gives a single entry per CDR3 protein. Among 600,000 to 800,000 distinct CDR3 sequences listed, about a third were seen once. The material sequenced was blood. These receptors were obtained from a woman in her forties with Graves' hyperthyroidism.

The chain has TRBV6-2 or TRBV6-3 and TRBJ2-5, with 15 bases aligning to TRBD2. V lost 10 bases to trimming and J lost 5 bases; unmatched junction nucleotides: 11. Per germline, CDR1 MNHEY and CDR2 SVGEGT. The CDR3 sequence is 16 residues long. The CDR3 DNA follows: TGTGCCATCGGGACTAGCGGGGGGCCGTGGATGGAGACCCAGTACTTC. Translating it yields CAIGTSGGPWMETQYF.

The rearrangement links TRBV19 to TRBJ2-2, with a possible D match to TRBD2 (5 bases). The CDR3 runs 14 residues. Trimming removed 4 bases at V and 3 bases at J, with 9 bases between. Germline loops: CDR1 LNHDA, CDR2 SQIVND (reference sequence). For the CDR3, the DNA is TGTGCCAGTAGTACCGGACTTTACACCGGGGAGCTGTTTTTT. Protein: CASSTGLYTGELFF.